A single T cell receptor beta chain is shown here with its context. There is no known antigen for this receptor. The sample holds no much larger clone one base away, and base qualities are not on file. Preparation of the library involved the immunoSEQ multiplex PCR assay. TCRdb stores this immuneACCESS table with in-frame sequences only. Part of the clones is absent; in the studies checked, under half of the shortfall reflects unresolved V genes, and no reason is known for the rest. Here the sample has about 44,000 clones; 80% to 90% occur a single time. 10% of the sample goes to the ten largest clones. This record belongs to a study of control samples from healthy donors and cancer patients (TCRdb year 2020). The CDR3 holds 19 amino acids from the cysteine to the phenylalanine. Only the CDR3 DNA stays, 57 bases, in frame from base 1. According to the germline V gene (reference sequence), CDR1 reads LNHNV and CDR2 reads YYDKDF. From V the trimming removes 2 bases and from J it removes 1 base, while the gene matches leave 7 bases of the junction unaccounted for.

This receptor was obtained from a woman aged 55-75 years with lung cancer. Source material: PBMCs. This receptor chain uses TRBV15 and TRBJ2-2, and 13 junctional nucleotides match TRBD2. The DNA is as follows: TGTGCCACCAGCAGACGCGGACTAGCGGGAGAGGTGAACACCGGGGAGCTGTTTTTT. Translated, this gives CATSRRGLAGEVNTGELFF.